The rows below give T cell receptor beta chains drawn from one sample of a study of T cell responses to AZD1222 COVID-19 vaccine. The assay was immunoSEQ multiplex PCR, and TCRdb's table has in-frame clones only and misses some. The repertoire holds 100,000 to 150,000 clones, with about 88% as singletons. This specimen was peripheral blood, taken on day 0 of AZD1222 vaccination. All receptors derive from an adult in good health. Each CDR3 is given with its conserved first and last residue. The order of the fields is J gene, D gene, clone size, CDR3 length, V gene, CDR3 protein, CDR3 DNA. D genes are given only for firm matches. Clone size is not always given. Where it is, it says once, few, many or a class for expanded clones.

>TRBJ1-1|.|.|13|TRBV11-3
CASIRGGDTEAFF
TGTGCCAGCATCCGGGGCGGGGACACTGAAGCTTTCTTT
>TRBJ2-3|.|.|14|TRBV7-3
CASSLIGNTDTQYF
TGTGCCAGCAGCTTAATCGGTAACACAGATACGCAGTATTTT
>TRBJ2-7|.|.|14|TRBV27
CASSFGGRLNEQYF
TGTGCCAGCAGTTTCGGGGGCCGCCTAAACGAGCAGTACTTC
>TRBJ1-2|.|.|13|TRBV12-5
CASGDGNNYGYTF
TGTGCTAGTGGTGACGGAAATAACTATGGCTACACCTTC
>TRBJ2-1|.|.|13|TRBV5-5
CASSLSGHNEQFF
TGTGCCAGCAGCTTATCTGGCCACAATGAGCAGTTCTTC
>TRBJ1-2|.|.|15|TRBV5-4
CASSSAGLFQNGYTF
TGTGCCAGCAGCTCAGCCGGACTTTTCCAGAATGGCTACACCTTC
>TRBJ2-7|.|.|18|TRBV7-9
CASSLEVSRTASSYEQYF
TGTGCCAGCAGCTTAGAGGTCTCCAGGACAGCTAGCTCCTACGAGCAGTACTTC
>TRBJ2-1|TRBD2|.|15|TRBV2
CASKDSGGPYNEQFF
TGTGCCAGCAAGGATAGCGGGGGGCCCTACAATGAGCAGTTCTTC
>TRBJ2-1|.|.|13|TRBV12-3/TRBV12-4
CASSLAGDNEQFF
TGTGCCAGCAGTTTGGCAGGGGACAATGAGCAGTTCTTC
>TRBJ2-1|.|once|13|TRBV29-1
CSVRPGLGNEQFF
TGCAGCGTTCGCCCGGGATTAGGGAATGAGCAGTTCTTC
>TRBJ1-1|.|.|19|TRBV3-1/TRBV3-2
CASSQEAGATASMNTEAFF
TGTGCCAGCAGCCAAGAGGCCGGGGCGACAGCCTCCATGAACACTGAAGCTTTCTTT
>TRBJ2-7|TRBD2|.|14|TRBV14
CASSQGLAAYEQYF
TGTGCCAGCAGCCAGGGACTAGCGGCCTACGAGCAGTACTTC
>TRBJ1-2|TRBD1|once|16|TRBV3-1/TRBV3-2
CASTRRQGAPIYGYTF
TGTGCCAGCACCCGAAGACAGGGGGCGCCTATCTATGGCTACACCTTC
>TRBJ1-1|.|.|15|TRBV7-2
CASSLQDSLNTEAFF
TGTGCCAGCAGCTTACAGGACAGCTTGAACACTGAAGCTTTCTTT
>TRBJ1-3|.|once|13|TRBV12-3/TRBV12-4
CASSFRAGNTIYF
TGTGCCAGCAGTTTCAGGGCTGGAAACACCATATATTTT
>TRBJ2-2|.|.|16|TRBV4-1
CASSRGGRMNTGELFF
TGCGCCAGCAGCCGGGGGGGCAGGATGAACACCGGGGAGCTGTTTTTT
>TRBJ2-7|TRBD1|.|14|TRBV7-3
CASSRQGPLYEQYF
TGTGCCAGCAGCAGACAGGGCCCTCTCTACGAGCAGTACTTC
>TRBJ1-2|.|.|17|TRBV3-1/TRBV3-2
CASSQEGRFAVYYGYTF
TGTGCCAGCAGCCAAGAGGGCCGATTTGCAGTCTACTATGGCTACACCTTC
>TRBJ1-5|.|.|15|TRBV5-6
CASSLGSGRNQPQHF
TGTGCCAGCAGCTTGGGTTCGGGACGCAATCAGCCCCAGCATTTT
>TRBJ1-2|.|.|12|TRBV9
CASSVGSYGYTF
TGTGCCAGCAGCGTAGGCAGCTATGGCTACACCTTC
>TRBJ2-7|.|.|15|TRBV9
CASSVASANSYEQYF
TGTGCCAGCAGCGTAGCTAGCGCCAACTCCTACGAGCAGTACTTC
>TRBJ2-7|TRBD2|.|14|TRBV4-2
CASSQVEREVEQYF
TGTGCCAGCAGCCAAGTCGAGCGGGAGGTCGAGCAGTACTTC
>TRBJ2-1|TRBD2|.|15|TRBV6-1
CASSEASGGANEQFF
TGTGCCAGCAGTGAAGCTAGCGGGGGGGCCAATGAGCAGTTCTTC
>TRBJ2-4|.|.|19|TRBV7-6
CASSLQVSQLPEAKNIQYF
TGTGCCAGCAGCTTACAGGTTTCTCAGCTACCCGAAGCCAAAAACATTCAGTACTTC
>TRBJ1-5|.|.|15|TRBV28
CASSNTGRVGQPQHF
TGTGCCAGCAGCAATACAGGGAGGGTTGGTCAGCCCCAGCATTTT
>TRBJ1-1|.|.|15|TRBV5-1
CASAEQGGLNTEAFF
TGCGCCAGCGCAGAACAGGGAGGGTTGAACACTGAAGCTTTCTTT
>TRBJ1-2|.|few|12|TRBV5-6
CASSLGGYGYTF
TGTGCCAGCAGCTTGGGAGGGTATGGCTACACCTTC
>TRBJ2-7|TRBD1|once|14|TRBV28
CASTPGDRAYEQYF
TGTGCCAGCACCCCTGGGGACAGGGCCTACGAGCAGTACTTC
>TRBJ1-5|.|.|15|TRBV10-3
CAISEAKGSNQPQHF
TGTGCCATCAGTGAGGCCAAGGGTAGCAATCAGCCCCAGCATTTT
>TRBJ2-7|.|.|14|TRBV5-5
CASSLESQGYEQYF
TGTGCCAGCAGTTTGGAGTCCCAGGGATACGAGCAGTACTTC
>TRBJ2-3|TRBD2|.|18|TRBV30
CALGRGLAGGLSTDTQYF
TGTGCCCTTGGACGGGGACTAGCGGGGGGACTAAGCACAGATACGCAGTATTTT
>TRBJ1-3|.|.|15|TRBV11-3
CASSSTISSGNTIYF
TGTGCCAGCAGCTCCACAATTTCCTCTGGAAACACCATATATTTT
>TRBJ1-5|.|.|17|TRBV28
CASSLLEGQYSNQPQHF
TGTGCCAGCAGTTTATTAGAAGGGCAGTATAGCAATCAGCCCCAGCATTTT
>TRBJ2-1|.|.|15|TRBV11-3
CASSLDNRRSVRQFF
TGTGCCAGCAGCTTAGATAACAGGAGGTCCGTACGGCAGTTCTTC
>TRBJ1-2|.|.|15|TRBV19
CASSILGGGSGGYTF
TGTGCCAGTAGTATACTCGGTGGAGGATCTGGGGGCTACACCTTC